A selection of T cell receptor beta chains follows, all from one sample in a study of blood T cell repertoires in COVID-19. The protocol was immunoSEQ multiplex PCR, while the TCRdb copy is restricted to in-frame clones and leaves out a portion. The sample contains a few hundred thousand clones, 86% of which appear only once. Sequencing was performed on peripheral blood. The receptors derive from a woman in her thirties with active or convalescent COVID-19. CDR3s include the opening cysteine and the closing phenylalanine or tryptophan. The order of the fields is CDR3 length, D gene, clone size, J gene, V gene, CDR3 DNA, CDR3 protein. The D gene is left open where the match is weak. Not all rows give a size; the values are once, few, many and, for expanded clones, a class.

>15|-|-|TRBJ1-3|TRBV18
TGTGCCAGCTCACCACCGAGCGGATCTGGAAACACCATATATTTT
CASSPPSGSGNTIYF
>14|-|-|TRBJ1-6|TRBV19
TGTGCCAGTAGTATCGAGGCCGAGAATTCACCCCTCCACTTT
CASSIEAENSPLHF
>15|-|-|TRBJ1-2|TRBV3-1/TRBV3-2
TGTGCCAGCAGCCCCAGGGCCATCAACGCCTTGGCTTACACCTTC
CASSPRAINALAYTF
>14|-|-|TRBJ1-1|TRBV6-2/TRBV6-3
TGTGCCAGCAGTTACTCTACCGTACAGTCTGAAGCTTTCTTT
CASSYSTVQSEAFF
>13|-|-|TRBJ1-1|TRBV30
TGTGCCTGTATAGCACCGCTGAACACTGAAGCTTTCTTT
CACIAPLNTEAFF
>14|-|-|TRBJ1-2|TRBV4-2
TGTGCCAGCAGCCAAGATGGGAGTGAAAATGGCTACACCTTC
CASSQDGSENGYTF
>14|-|-|TRBJ2-5|TRBV10-3
TGTGCCATCAGTGATTTGTCCAGAGGGGAGACCCAGTACTTC
CAISDLSRGETQYF
>14|-|-|TRBJ1-2|TRBV6-5
TGTGCCAGCAGTTATGACAGGACATTCTATGGCTACACCTTC
CASSYDRTFYGYTF
>15|-|-|TRBJ2-2|TRBV4-3
TGCGCCAGCAGCCAAGACCCCCTTCACACCGGGGAGCTGTTTTTT
CASSQDPLHTGELFF
>12|TRBD1|-|TRBJ2-7|TRBV10-3
TGTGCCATCGGAGAGACAGGGACCGAGCAGTACTTC
CAIGETGTEQYF
>16|-|-|TRBJ2-7|TRBV15
TGTGCCACCAGCAGAGACGGACATTCCTCGGGCTACGAGCAGTACTTC
CATSRDGHSSGYEQYF
>14|-|once|TRBJ1-2|TRBV7-9
TGTGCCAGCAGCCCTGGGGGGGCTACGGGTGGCTACACCTTC
CASSPGGATGGYTF
>13|TRBD1|-|TRBJ1-1|TRBV19
TGTGCCAGTAGTGGTACAGGGGGCACTGAAGCTTTCTTT
CASSGTGGTEAFF
>16|-|-|TRBJ2-4|TRBV6-1
TGTGCCAGCAGTGCGCCCAGGGTGCGGGCCAAAAACATTCAGTACTTC
CASSAPRVRAKNIQYF
>16|-|-|TRBJ1-4|TRBV5-5
TGTGCCAGCAGCCCTGAGGCGTGGGCAACTAATGAAAAACTGTTTTTT
CASSPEAWATNEKLFF
>19|-|-|TRBJ1-3|TRBV7-6
TGTGCCAGCAGCTTGGCGGCACGGGAGTCGGGGGGCTCTGGAAACACCATATATTTT
CASSLAARESGGSGNTIYF
>14|TRBD1|-|TRBJ2-7|TRBV7-9
TGTGCCAGCAGCCGGGGACAGGGGAGATACGAGCAGTACTTC
CASSRGQGRYEQYF
>15|-|-|TRBJ2-6|TRBV14
TGTGCCAGCAGCCAAGTGGGGGGAGGGGCCAACGTCCTGACTTTC
CASSQVGGGANVLTF
>11|-|-|TRBJ1-2|TRBV2
TGTGCCAGCAGTAGTTTTGTAGCGGAAACCTTC
CASSSFVAETF
>15|-|-|TRBJ1-6|TRBV6-2/TRBV6-3
TGTGCCAGCAGTCAAGGGTCCTCGGGGAATTCACCCCTCCACTTT
CASSQGSSGNSPLHF
>18|TRBD1|-|TRBJ1-2|TRBV14
TGTGCCAGCAGCCAAGATCATTTCGGCGGACAGGTGAACTATGGCTACACCTTC
CASSQDHFGGQVNYGYTF
>11|-|-|TRBJ2-7|TRBV14
TGTGCCAGCAGCGAGAAGTTAGAGCAGTACTTC
CASSEKLEQYF
>13|TRBD1|-|TRBJ2-3|TRBV10-3
TGTGCCACCGGGACAGGGAGCACAGATACGCAGTATTTT
CATGTGSTDTQYF
>20|TRBD1|-|TRBJ1-5|TRBV27
TGTGCCAGCAGTGCCCGTCGAGGGACAGGGGGCAGGGTGGGCAATCAGCCCCAGCATTTT
CASSARRGTGGRVGNQPQHF
>14|TRBD1|-|TRBJ2-7|TRBV29-1
TGCAGCGTCCTTATACCGGGACAGGGGGGCGAGCAGTACTTC
CSVLIPGQGGEQYF
>13|-|-|TRBJ1-1|TRBV12-5
TGTGCTAGTGCTCCGCAGGGTGGTACTGAAGCTTTCTTT
CASAPQGGTEAFF
>14|-|once|TRBJ2-3|TRBV19
TGTGCCAGTGCCTTCGGGGGGCTCACAGATACGCAGTATTTT
CASAFGGLTDTQYF
>16|-|-|TRBJ1-4|TRBV3-1/TRBV3-2
TGTGCCAGCAGCCAAGATCCGGGTCCTTATAATGAAAAACTGTTTTTT
CASSQDPGPYNEKLFF
>13|-|-|TRBJ1-2|TRBV6-2/TRBV6-3
TGTGCCAGCAGTTACTCGGCAGGGAATGGCTACACCTTC
CASSYSAGNGYTF
>13|-|-|TRBJ2-7|TRBV4-3
TGCGCCAGCAGCGCCATACCCCAGGCGGAGCAGTACTTC
CASSAIPQAEQYF
>15|-|few|TRBJ2-3|TRBV11-3
TGTGCCAGCAACCCGACGGGGGACAGCACAGATACGCAGTATTTT
CASNPTGDSTDTQYF
>15|-|-|TRBJ1-2|TRBV6-5
TGTGCCAGCACCTTCTCCTTACAGAATAACTATGGCTACACCTTC
CASTFSLQNNYGYTF
>16|-|-|TRBJ1-3|TRBV15
TGTGCCACCAGCACGGGACTGCCGAACTCTGGAAACACCATATATTTT
CATSTGLPNSGNTIYF
>13|-|-|TRBJ1-1|TRBV30
TGTGCCTGGAGTCCTGACACGAACACTGAAGCTTTCTTT
CAWSPDTNTEAFF
>17|TRBD1|-|TRBJ1-2|TRBV9
TGTGCCAGCAGCGGGGGGCCGGGACAGCCCCCTAACTATGGCTACACCTTC
CASSGGPGQPPNYGYTF
>16|TRBD1|-|TRBJ2-1|TRBV24-1
TGTGCCACCAGTGATTCGACAGGGGGTTTCTACAATGAGCAGTTCTTC
CATSDSTGGFYNEQFF
>14|-|-|TRBJ1-1|TRBV14
TGTGCCAGCAGCCACAGGAACCCGAACACTGAAGCTTTCTTT
CASSHRNPNTEAFF
>14|-|-|TRBJ1-5|TRBV21-1
TGTGCCAGCATCCGACAGGGGGTTTTTCAGCCCCAGCATTTT
CASIRQGVFQPQHF
>13|-|-|TRBJ1-1|TRBV6-5
TGTGCCAGCAGCACCCACGGGGGACGAGAAGCTTTCTTT
CASSTHGGREAFF
>13|-|-|TRBJ1-1|TRBV27
TGTGCCAGCAGAAGAATTACGACTCCTTTCGCTTTCTTT
CASRRITTPFAFF
>13|-|-|TRBJ2-7|TRBV27
TGTGCCAGCAGGTCGACTGGAACCTACGAGCAGTACTTC
CASRSTGTYEQYF
>15|-|-|TRBJ1-4|TRBV21-1
TGTGCCAGCAGCAAAGGTGGCAGGGGGAATGAAAAACTGTTTTTT
CASSKGGRGNEKLFF